The 25 T cell receptor beta chains below were found in one sample sequenced in a study of blood T cells in healthy people across ages. Using a J-beta primer mix together with a sample-barcoded 5' primer, a second PCR was run for roughly 7 to 11 cycles. Each CDR3 protein is one row after TCRdb ran MiXCR on the 5' RACE reads. The sample shows fewer than 800,000 distinct CDR3 sequences, just under 25% of them seen only once. These data are also associated with another study on T cells of mothers and their children.

Input material: blood. The receptors originated from a boy younger than 18 in good health.

This clonotype was counted between two and nine times. It is likely a read error, because the conserved phenylalanine at the end of the CDR3 is missing. Because the CDR3's place on the DNA is in doubt, the DNA is left out and the CDR3 is given as listed by TCRdb. The chain joins TRBV7-2 to TRBJ1-2. The CDR3 comprises 10 residues, both ends counted. CDR1 is SGHTA and CDR2 is FQGNSA in the germline V gene. The CDR3 region is CASSPTTHLL.

The rearrangement links TRBV5-1 to TRBJ2-1; D remains ambiguous. Germline CDR1 SGHRS, CDR2 YFSETQ. V was pared by 4 bases and J by 1 base, with 12 bases between. CDR3 length: 15 amino acids. For the CDR3, the DNA is TGCGCCAGCAGCCCCCAGGTAGGGTCCTACAATGAGCAGTTCTTC. Protein: CASSPQVGSYNEQFF.

Only a few counts were recorded for this clonotype. The chain carries TRBV20-1 and TRBJ2-5; a possible D gene is TRBD1 (6 bases). Matching the DNA end better, TRBJ2-1 makes the J call doubtful. CDR3 length equals 13 residues. CDR1 is DFQATT, CDR2 SNEGSKA, per germline (reference sequence). For the CDR3, the DNA is TGCAGTGCTCGCCCCGGGACAACAAACGAGCAGTTCTTC. Its translation is CSARPGTTNEQFF.

This clonotype was observed a few times. V usage is TRBV3-1 and J usage is TRBJ1-1; weak D call: TRBD1 (6 bases). Looked up from germline, CDR1 is LGHDT and CDR2 is YNNKEL (reference sequence). The V gene lost 4 bases and the J gene lost 1 base, with 13 bases spanning the gap. CDR3 length: 15 amino acids. CDR3 amino acids: CASSRGGQRNTEAFF. CDR3 in DNA: TGTGCCAGCAGCCGGGGGGGGCAGAGGAACACTGAAGCTTTCTTT.

The CDR3 nucleotides are TGCAGCGTTGAAGACGACAGGGTGAACACCGGGGAGCTGTTTTTT. Its protein is CSVEDDRVNTGELFF. This chain uses TRBV29-1 with TRBJ2-2; 7 bases agree with TRBD1. V lost 0 bases and J lost 1; bases outside the gene matches: 2. CDR1 and CDR2 (germline): SQVTM, ANQGSEA. The length of the CDR3 is 15 residues.

The sample holds a few counts of this clonotype. The chain employs TRBV6-6 and TRBJ2-1; the D gene is possibly TRBD2 (7 bases). V gave up 8 bases and J gave up 4 bases, with 9 bases separating them. The CDR3 is 12 residues long. Germline V gene sequence: CDR1 MNHNY, CDR2 SVGAGI (reference sequence). The CDR3 is CASRGAYNEQFF. CDR3 nucleotides: TGTGCCAGCCGGGGGGCTTACAATGAGCAGTTCTTC.

There are a few counts of this clonotype. The CDR3 spells CASTKDRATDTQYF. CDR3 in DNA: TGTGCCAGCACCAAGGACAGGGCGACCGATACGCAGTATTTT. This sequence joins TRBV27 and TRBJ2-3; 8 bases match TRBD1. This CDR3 has 14 residues. Losses at the gene ends were 7 bases for V and 6 bases for J; bases not matched to a gene: 9. The germline CDR1 and CDR2 sequences are MNHEY and SMNVEV (reference sequence).

This clonotype was detected many times. The V gene is TRBV4-2, the J gene TRBJ1-4, with unresolved D. The CDR3 consists of 15 residues. From germline, CDR1 is LGHNA and CDR2 YNFKEQ. Trimming pared 1 base from V and 1 base from J, leaving 7 bases between. As DNA, the CDR3 is TGTGCCAGCAGCCAAGGCCGGGGAACTAATGAAAAACTGTTTTTT. Its translation is CASSQGRGTNEKLFF.

The CDR3 DNA sequence: TGTGCCAGCAGCTCCCCCATGCTGGACACTGAAGCTTTCTTT. Its translation is CASSSPMLDTEAFF. This chain uses TRBV5-4 with TRBJ1-1; no firm D call. Germline CDR1 SGHNT, CDR2 YYREEE (reference sequence). V was clipped by 3 bases and J by 3 bases, with 12 bases between them. The CDR3 loop spans 14 amino acids.

This clonotype was detected a few times. The V call is TRBV6-5, the J call TRBJ2-5; 9 nucleotides match TRBD2. From germline, CDR1 is MNHEY and CDR2 SVGAGI. This CDR3 has 15 residues. With 7 bases clipped from V and 1 base from J, the junction kept 7 bases outside the gene matches. The CDR3 sequence: CASKGSGGSQETQYF. DNA of the CDR3: TGTGCCAGCAAAGGTAGCGGGGGCTCCCAAGAGACCCAGTACTTC.

The rearrangement joins TRBV28 to TRBJ2-1, with D perhaps TRBD2 (6 bases). Germline assignment: CDR1 MDHEN and CDR2 SYDVKM. The V and J ends lost 11 bases and 7 bases respectively, with 12 bases between them. The CDR3 covers 11 residues. The CDR3 is CAHRGLNEQFF. Written as DNA, the CDR3 is TGTGCCCATAGGGGACTGAATGAGCAGTTCTTC.

This chain joins TRBV12-3 or TRBV12-4 and TRBJ2-6, with D possibly being TRBD1 (5 bases). The CDR3 covers 15 residues. Trimming cost V 5 bases and J 2 bases, with 10 bases left between them. CDR3 DNA sequence: TGTGCCAGCAGTACAGGTGGGGCTGGGGCCAACGTCCTGACTTTC. Translating it yields CASSTGGAGANVLTF.

This clonotype showed up just a few times. The chain has TRBV5-6 and TRBJ2-3; 9 nucleotides align to TRBD1. The germline gives CDR1 SGHDT, CDR2 YYEEEE. This CDR3 has 17 residues. V lost 4 bases, J lost 2 bases, and 11 bases stayed unmatched. Here the CDR3 reads CASSGPPGQGTTDTQYF. CDR3 DNA sequence: TGTGCCAGCAGCGGACCTCCGGGACAGGGAACCACAGATACGCAGTATTTT.

This clonotype showed up just a few times. This sequence joins TRBV20-1 and TRBJ2-1, with D perhaps matching TRBD1 (5 bases). Trimming shortened V by 0 bases and J by 5 bases, and 17 bases separated the two germline ends. The CDR3 is 16 amino acids. Germline V gene sequence: CDR1 DFQATT, CDR2 SNEGSKA (reference sequence). This chain's CDR3 is CSARDQGLWFHNEQFF. The CDR3 DNA follows: TGCAGTGCTAGAGATCAGGGTCTTTGGTTCCACAATGAGCAGTTCTTC.

Many counts were recorded for this clonotype. This chain links TRBV6-5 with TRBJ2-4; 8 bases match TRBD1. The germline V gene encodes CDR1 MNHEY and CDR2 SVGAGI. This CDR3 comprises 16 residues. J gave up 1 base and V 0 bases, and 2 bases lay outside the gene matches. DNA of the CDR3: TGTGCCAGCAGTTACTCGCAGGGGGCGGCCAAAAACATTCAGTACTTC. Protein: CASSYSQGAAKNIQYF.

This rearrangement joins TRBV21-1 to TRBJ2-2; the table calls TRBD2, which could not be checked here. TRBV21-1 is an annotated pseudogene. The CDR3 is 15 amino acids. The CDR3 nucleotides read TGTGCCAGCAGCGGACAGGAGTCCGGGGACGGGGAGCTGTTTTTT. It translates to CASSGQESGDGELFF.

This clonotype was observed a handful of times. The rearrangement uses TRBV10-3 and TRBJ1-1; weak D call: TRBD1 (5 bases). The V and J ends lost 1 base and 3 bases respectively, with 18 bases between them. The CDR3 contains 17 residues. CDR1 and CDR2 from the germline V gene are ENHRY and SYGVKD. CDR3 in amino acids: CAISEYHHLDRYTEAFF. As DNA, the CDR3 is TGTGCCATCAGTGAGTACCATCACCTAGACAGATACACTGAAGCTTTCTTT.

The V call is TRBV7-2, the J call TRBJ2-2; 8 bases are a match to TRBD2. The V and J ends lost 10 bases and 0 bases, in that order; junction bases with no gene match: 4. Per germline, CDR1 SGHTA and CDR2 FQGNSA. This CDR3 has 14 amino acids. The CDR3 DNA follows: TGTGCCACCCCGGGACTAGCGAACACCGGGGAGCTGTTTTTT. Its translation is CATPGLANTGELFF.

The table lists this clonotype with a few counts. The CDR3 region has the DNA TGCAGTGCTAGAGATGGCGGGAGCCACGGCGAGACCCAGTACTTC. Translated, it gives CSARDGGSHGETQYF. This chain links TRBV20-1 with TRBJ2-5; TRBD2 aligns across 7 bases. CDR3 size: 15 residues. V lost 0 bases, J lost 5 bases, and 9 bases stayed unmatched. The germline V gene encodes CDR1 DFQATT and CDR2 SNEGSKA (reference sequence).

The V and J genes are TRBV7-2 and TRBJ2-4; 10 nucleotides align to TRBD2. Trimming at V came to 1 base and at J to 14 bases, leaving 5 bases not matched to a gene. CDR3 length: 13 residues. CDR1 and CDR2 from the germline V gene are SGHTA and FQGNSA. CDR3 in DNA: TGTGCCAGCAGCTTAGACGGCACTAGCGGGGAGTACTTC. Protein: CASSLDGTSGEYF.

The chain combines TRBV2 with TRBJ2-4, with D possibly matching TRBD2 (6 bases). The V and J ends lost 8 bases and 11 bases respectively, with 19 bases between them. Germline CDR1 is SNHLY and CDR2 is FYNNEI. CDR3 size: 13 residues. CDR3 residues: CASSSLGGELQYF. The CDR3 nucleotides read TGTGCCAGCTCTTCTCTCGGGGGAGAGCTTCAGTACTTC.

This clonotype was counted a few times. V gene TRBV14 combines with J gene TRBJ2-5; either TRBD1 or TRBD2 may supply D (5 bases each). V was pared by 4 bases and J by 3 bases, with 15 bases between. CDR1 is SGHDN, CDR2 FVKESK, per germline. The CDR3 contains 15 residues. The CDR3 DNA sequence: TGTGCCAGCAGCCGGCCACCGGGACGGAAAGAGACCCAGTACTTC. Residues: CASSRPPGRKETQYF.

The chain recombines TRBV6-1 with TRBJ2-1; 7 nucleotides align to TRBD2. After removal of 6 bases from V and 2 bases from J, the junction contained 4 bases not matched to a gene. The CDR3 covers 14 residues. The germline CDR1 and CDR2 sequences are MNHNS and SASEGT. The CDR3 DNA is TGTGCCAGCAGCGCTAGCGGAGCCTACAATGAGCAGTTCTTC. Translating it yields CASSASGAYNEQFF.

This chain connects TRBV19 to TRBJ2-1; D is unclear. Germline CDR1 LNHDA, CDR2 SQIVND (reference sequence). The CDR3 loop spans 13 amino acids. V lost 3 bases and J lost 5, with 8 bases in between. The CDR3 reads CASSIGLNNEQFF. The DNA of the CDR3 is TGTGCCAGTAGTATTGGGCTAAACAATGAGCAGTTCTTC.

This clonotype has more than one count but fewer than ten. This chain connects TRBV20-1 to TRBJ2-4; no clear D gene. Per the germline V gene, CDR1 is DFQATT and CDR2 is SNEGSKA (reference sequence). The length of the CDR3 is 13 residues. Trimming removed 6 bases from V and 1 base from J, with 10 bases in between. CDR3 sequence: CSAILGAKNIQYF. For the CDR3, the DNA is TGCAGTGCCATTTTGGGGGCCAAAAACATTCAGTACTTC.